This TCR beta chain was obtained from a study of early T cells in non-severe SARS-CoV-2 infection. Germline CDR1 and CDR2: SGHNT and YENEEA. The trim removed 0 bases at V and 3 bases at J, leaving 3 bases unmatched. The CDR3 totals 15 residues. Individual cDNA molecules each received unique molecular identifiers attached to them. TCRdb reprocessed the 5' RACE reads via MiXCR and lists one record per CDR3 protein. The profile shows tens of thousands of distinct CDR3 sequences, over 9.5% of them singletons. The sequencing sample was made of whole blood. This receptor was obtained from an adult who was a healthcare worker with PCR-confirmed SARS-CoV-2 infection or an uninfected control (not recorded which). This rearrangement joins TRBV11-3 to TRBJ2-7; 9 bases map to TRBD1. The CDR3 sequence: CASSLDSGQGYEQYF. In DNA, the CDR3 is TGTGCCAGCAGCTTAGATTCGGGACAGGGCTACGAGCAGTACTTC.